This T cell receptor beta chain was sequenced in a study of siplizumab effects on memory and regulatory T cells. Study observations and caveats: On average, about 69% of mappable alloreactive CD4+ clones were Treg-derived under siplizumab, against roughly 27% in controls.

V was shortened by 9 bases and J by 5 bases, with 11 bases between the two germline ends. Germline lookup yields CDR1 LNHDA and CDR2 SQIVND (reference sequence). The CDR3 consists of 12 residues. Sequencing was performed with immunoSEQ multiplex PCR; in TCRdb, only in-frame clones are kept and a portion is missing. The sample contains under 150,000 clones, 94% of which appear only once. With respect to this clone: The antigen remains unidentified.

V gene TRBV19 combines with J gene TRBJ2-4; possibly TRBD1 or TRBD2 for D (5 bases each). Material: non-Treg CD4+ T cells sorted from blood. The source is a human donor in good health. The CDR3 here is CASGQGENIQYF. CDR3 sequence (DNA): TGTGCCAGCGGCCAGGGAGAAAACATTCAGTACTTC.